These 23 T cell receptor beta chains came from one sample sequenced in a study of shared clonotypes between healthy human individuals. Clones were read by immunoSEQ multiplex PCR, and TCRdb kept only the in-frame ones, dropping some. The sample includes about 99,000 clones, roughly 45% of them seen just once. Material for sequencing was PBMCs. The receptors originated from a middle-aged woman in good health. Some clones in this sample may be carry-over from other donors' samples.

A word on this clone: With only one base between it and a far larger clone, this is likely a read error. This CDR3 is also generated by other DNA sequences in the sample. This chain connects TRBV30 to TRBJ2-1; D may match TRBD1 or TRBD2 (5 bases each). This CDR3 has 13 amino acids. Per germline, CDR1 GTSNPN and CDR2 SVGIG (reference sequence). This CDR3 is CAWSPDWGSEQFF. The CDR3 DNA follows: TGTGCCTGGAGTCCGGACTGGGGCAGCGAGCAATTCTTC.

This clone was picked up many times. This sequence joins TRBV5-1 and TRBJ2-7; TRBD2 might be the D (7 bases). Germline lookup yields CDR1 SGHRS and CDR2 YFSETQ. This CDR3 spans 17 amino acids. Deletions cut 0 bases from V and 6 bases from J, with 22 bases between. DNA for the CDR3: TGCGCCAGCAGCTTGGCCCGAAGCGGGACACCCTCCCGCGAGCAGTACTTC. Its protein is CASSLARSGTPSREQYF.

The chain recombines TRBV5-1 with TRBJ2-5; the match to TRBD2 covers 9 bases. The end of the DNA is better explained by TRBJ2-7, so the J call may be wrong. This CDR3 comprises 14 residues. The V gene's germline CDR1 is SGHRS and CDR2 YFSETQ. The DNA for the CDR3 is TGCGCCAGCAGCTTGGGGGCGGGAGGGTACGAGCAGTACTTC. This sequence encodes CASSLGAGGYEQYF.

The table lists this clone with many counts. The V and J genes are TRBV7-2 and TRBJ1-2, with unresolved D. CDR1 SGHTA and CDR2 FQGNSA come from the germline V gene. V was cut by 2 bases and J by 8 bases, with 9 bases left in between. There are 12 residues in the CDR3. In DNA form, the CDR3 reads TGTGCCAGCAGCTTACGAGGCTTGGGCTACACCTTC. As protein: CASSLRGLGYTF. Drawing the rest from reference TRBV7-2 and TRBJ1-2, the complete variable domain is GAGVSQSPSNKVTEKGKDVELRCDPISGHTALYWYRQSLGQGLEFLIYFQGNSAPDKSGLPSDRFSAERTGGSVSTLTIQRTQQEDSAVYLCASSLRGLGYTFGSGTRLTVV.

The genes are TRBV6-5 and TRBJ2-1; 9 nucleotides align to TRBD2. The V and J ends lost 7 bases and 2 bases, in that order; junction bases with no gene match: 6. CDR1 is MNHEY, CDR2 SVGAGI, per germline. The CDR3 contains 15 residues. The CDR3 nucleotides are TGTGCCAGCACGCCCTTAGCGGGAGCCTACAATGAGCAGTTCTTC. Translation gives CASTPLAGAYNEQFF.

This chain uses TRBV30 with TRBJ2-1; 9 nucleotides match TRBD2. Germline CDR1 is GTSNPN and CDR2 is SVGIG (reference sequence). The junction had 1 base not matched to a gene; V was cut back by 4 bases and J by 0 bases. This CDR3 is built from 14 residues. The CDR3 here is CAWISGSSYNEQFF. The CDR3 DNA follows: TGTGCCTGGATTAGCGGGAGCTCCTACAATGAGCAGTTCTTC.

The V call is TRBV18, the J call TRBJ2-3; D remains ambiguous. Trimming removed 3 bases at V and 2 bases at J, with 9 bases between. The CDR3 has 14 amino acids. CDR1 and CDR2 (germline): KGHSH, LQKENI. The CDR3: CASSPGPTTDTQYF. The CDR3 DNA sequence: TGTGCCAGCTCACCGGGTCCGACCACAGATACGCAGTATTTT.

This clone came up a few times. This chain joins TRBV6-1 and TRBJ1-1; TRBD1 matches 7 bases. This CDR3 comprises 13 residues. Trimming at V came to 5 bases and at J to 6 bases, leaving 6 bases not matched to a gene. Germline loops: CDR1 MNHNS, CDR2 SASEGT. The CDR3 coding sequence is TGTGCCAGCAGTAAGGGACAGACTCCTGAAGCTTTCTTT. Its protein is CASSKGQTPEAFF.

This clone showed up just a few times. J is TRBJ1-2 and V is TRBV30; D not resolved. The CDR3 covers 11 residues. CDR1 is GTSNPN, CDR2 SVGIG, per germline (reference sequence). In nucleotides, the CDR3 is TGTGCGGTAACCTCTATGGGAGGCTACACCTTC. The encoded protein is CAVTSMGGYTF.

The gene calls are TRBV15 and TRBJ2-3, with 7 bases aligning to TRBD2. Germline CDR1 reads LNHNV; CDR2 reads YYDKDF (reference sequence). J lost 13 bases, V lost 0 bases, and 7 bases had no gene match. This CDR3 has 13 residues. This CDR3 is CATSRDRAGLEYF. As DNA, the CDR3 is TGTGCCACCAGCAGAGATCGAGCGGGGTTAGAGTATTTT.

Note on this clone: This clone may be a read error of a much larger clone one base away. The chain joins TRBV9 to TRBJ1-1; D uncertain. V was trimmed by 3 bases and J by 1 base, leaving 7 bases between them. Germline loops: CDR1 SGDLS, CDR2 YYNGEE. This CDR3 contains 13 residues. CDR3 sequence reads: CASSAHRNTEAFF. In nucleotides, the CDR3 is TGTGCCAGCAGCGCCCACAGGAACACTGAAGCTTTCTTT.

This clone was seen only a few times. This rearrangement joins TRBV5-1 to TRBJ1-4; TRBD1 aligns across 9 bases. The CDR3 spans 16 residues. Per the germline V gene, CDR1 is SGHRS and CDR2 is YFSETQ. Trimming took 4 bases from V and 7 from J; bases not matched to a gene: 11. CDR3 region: CASSANPGQGGEKLFF. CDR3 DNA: TGCGCCAGCAGCGCTAACCCGGGACAGGGTGGTGAAAAACTGTTTTTT. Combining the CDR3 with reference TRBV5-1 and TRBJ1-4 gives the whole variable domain KAGVTQTPRYLIKTRGQQVTLSCSPISGHRSVSWYQQTPGQGLQFLFEYFSETQRNKGNFPGRFSGRQFSNSRSEMNVSTLELGDSALYLCASSANPGQGGEKLFFGSGTQLSVL.

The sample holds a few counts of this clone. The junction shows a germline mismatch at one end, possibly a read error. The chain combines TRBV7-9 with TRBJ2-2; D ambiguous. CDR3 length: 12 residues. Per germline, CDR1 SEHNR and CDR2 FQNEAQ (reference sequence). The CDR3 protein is CASSLNSGELFF. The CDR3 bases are TGTGCCAGCAGCTTAAACAGCGGGGAGCTGTTTTTT.

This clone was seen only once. CDR3 amino acids: CASSPGQAWSEQYF. DNA for the CDR3: TGTGCCAGCAGCCCGGGACAGGCGTGGTCCGAGCAGTACTTC. This chain connects TRBV7-2 to TRBJ2-5; 8 bases fit TRBD1. The J call may be faulty, since TRBJ2-7 better matches the DNA end. Germline V gene lookup returns CDR1 SGHTA and CDR2 FQGNSA. The CDR3 is 14 residues long.

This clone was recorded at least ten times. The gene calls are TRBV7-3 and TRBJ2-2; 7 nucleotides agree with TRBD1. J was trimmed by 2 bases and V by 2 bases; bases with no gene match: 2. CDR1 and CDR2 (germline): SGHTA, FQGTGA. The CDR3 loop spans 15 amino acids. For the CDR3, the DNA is TGTGCCAGCAGCTTAGGGGACAGAAACACCGGGGAGCTGTTTTTT. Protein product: CASSLGDRNTGELFF.

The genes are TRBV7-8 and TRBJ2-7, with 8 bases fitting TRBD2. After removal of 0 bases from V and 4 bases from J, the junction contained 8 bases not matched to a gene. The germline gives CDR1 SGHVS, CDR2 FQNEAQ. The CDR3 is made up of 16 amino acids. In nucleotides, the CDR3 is TGTGCCAGCAGCTTAGCGGGGGCTAGCGGGCTTTACGAGCAGTACTTC. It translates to CASSLAGASGLYEQYF.

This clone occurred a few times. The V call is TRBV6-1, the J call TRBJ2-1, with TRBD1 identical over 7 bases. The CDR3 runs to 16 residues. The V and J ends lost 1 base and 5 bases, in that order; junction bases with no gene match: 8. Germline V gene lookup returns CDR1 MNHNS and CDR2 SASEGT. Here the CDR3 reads CASSEVRQGGNNEQFF. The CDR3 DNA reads TGTGCCAGCAGTGAAGTACGACAGGGTGGGAACAATGAGCAGTTCTTC.

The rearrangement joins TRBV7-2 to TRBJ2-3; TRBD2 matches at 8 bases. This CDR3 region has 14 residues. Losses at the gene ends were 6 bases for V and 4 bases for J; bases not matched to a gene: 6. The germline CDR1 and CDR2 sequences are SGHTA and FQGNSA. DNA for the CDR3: TGTGCCAGCAGTTGGCGCGGGAGGTCAGATACGCAGTATTTT. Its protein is CASSWRGRSDTQYF.

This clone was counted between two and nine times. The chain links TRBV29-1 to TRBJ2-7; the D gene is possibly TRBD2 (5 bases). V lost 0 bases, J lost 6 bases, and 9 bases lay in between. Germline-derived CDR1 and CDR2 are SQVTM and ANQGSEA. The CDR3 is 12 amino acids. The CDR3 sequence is CSVEEGGGEQYF. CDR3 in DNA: TGCAGCGTTGAAGAAGGCGGAGGCGAGCAGTACTTC.

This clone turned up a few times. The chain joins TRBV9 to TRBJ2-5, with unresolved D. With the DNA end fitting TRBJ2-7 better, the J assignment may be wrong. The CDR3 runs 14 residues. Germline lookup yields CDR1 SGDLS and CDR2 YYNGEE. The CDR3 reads CASSPSTASYEQYF. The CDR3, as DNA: TGTGCCAGCAGCCCCTCAACAGCTTCCTACGAGCAGTACTTC.

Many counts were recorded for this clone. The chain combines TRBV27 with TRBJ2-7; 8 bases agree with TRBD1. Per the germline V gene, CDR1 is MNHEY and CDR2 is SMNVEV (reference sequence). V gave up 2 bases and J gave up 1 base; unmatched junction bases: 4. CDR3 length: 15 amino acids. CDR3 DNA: TGTGCCAGCAGTTTAGGACAGGGCGCGTCCTACGAGCAGTACTTC. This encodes CASSLGQGASYEQYF.

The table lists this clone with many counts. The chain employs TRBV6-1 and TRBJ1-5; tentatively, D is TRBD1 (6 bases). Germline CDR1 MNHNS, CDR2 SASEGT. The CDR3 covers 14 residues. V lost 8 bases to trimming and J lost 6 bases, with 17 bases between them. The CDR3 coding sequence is TGTGCCAGCGCCCCCGAGGGGGGGGTTCAGCCCCAGCATTTT. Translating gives CASAPEGGVQPQHF.

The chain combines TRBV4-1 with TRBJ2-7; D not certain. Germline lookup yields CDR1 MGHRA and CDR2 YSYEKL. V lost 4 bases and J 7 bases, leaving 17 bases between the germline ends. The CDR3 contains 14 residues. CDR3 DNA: TGCGCCAGCAGCCCTCAGATTGGGTCGGAGGAGCAGTACTTC. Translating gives CASSPQIGSEEQYF.